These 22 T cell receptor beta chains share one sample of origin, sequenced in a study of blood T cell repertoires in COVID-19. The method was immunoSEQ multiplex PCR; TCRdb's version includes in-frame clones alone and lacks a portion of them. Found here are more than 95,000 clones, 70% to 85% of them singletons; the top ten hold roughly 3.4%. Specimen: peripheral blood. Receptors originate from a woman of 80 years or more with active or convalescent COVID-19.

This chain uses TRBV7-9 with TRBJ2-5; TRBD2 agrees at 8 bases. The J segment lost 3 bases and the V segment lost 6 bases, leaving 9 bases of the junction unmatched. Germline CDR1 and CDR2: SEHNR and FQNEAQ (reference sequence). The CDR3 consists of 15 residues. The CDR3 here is CASSSGLGPKETQYF. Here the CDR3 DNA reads TGTGCCAGCAGTTCGGGACTAGGGCCGAAAGAGACCCAGTACTTC.

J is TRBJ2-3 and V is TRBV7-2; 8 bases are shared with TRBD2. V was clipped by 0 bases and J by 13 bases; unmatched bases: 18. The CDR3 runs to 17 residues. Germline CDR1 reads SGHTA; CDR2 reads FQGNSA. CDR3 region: CASSLAVGTRWNILEYF. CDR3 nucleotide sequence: TGTGCCAGCAGCTTAGCGGTTGGGACTAGGTGGAATATTCTGGAGTATTTT.

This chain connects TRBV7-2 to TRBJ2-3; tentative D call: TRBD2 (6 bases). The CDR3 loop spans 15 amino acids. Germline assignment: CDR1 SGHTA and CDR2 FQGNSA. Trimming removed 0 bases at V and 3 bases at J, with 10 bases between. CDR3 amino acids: CASSLALGGTDTQYF. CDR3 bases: TGTGCCAGCAGCTTAGCCCTAGGAGGGACAGATACGCAGTATTTT.

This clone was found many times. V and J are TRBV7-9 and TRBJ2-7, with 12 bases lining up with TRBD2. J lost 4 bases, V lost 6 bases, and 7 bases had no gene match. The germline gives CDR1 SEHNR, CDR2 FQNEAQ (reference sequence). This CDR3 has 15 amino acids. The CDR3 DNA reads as TGTGCCAGCAGTGGGGGCGGACTAGCGGGATACGAGCAGTACTTC. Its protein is CASSGGGLAGYEQYF. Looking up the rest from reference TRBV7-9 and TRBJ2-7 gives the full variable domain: DTGVSQNPRHKITKRGQNVTFRCDPISEHNRLYWYRQTLGQGPEFLTYFQNEAQLEKSRLLSDRFSAERPKGSFSTLEIQRTEQGDSAMYLCASSGGGLAGYEQYFGPGTRLTVT.

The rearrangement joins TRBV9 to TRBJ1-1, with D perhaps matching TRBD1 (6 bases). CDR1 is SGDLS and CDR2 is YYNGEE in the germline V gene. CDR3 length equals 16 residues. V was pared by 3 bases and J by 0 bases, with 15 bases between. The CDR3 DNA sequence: TGTGCCAGCAGCGACTACAGGACAGCCATGAACACTGAAGCTTTCTTT. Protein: CASSDYRTAMNTEAFF.

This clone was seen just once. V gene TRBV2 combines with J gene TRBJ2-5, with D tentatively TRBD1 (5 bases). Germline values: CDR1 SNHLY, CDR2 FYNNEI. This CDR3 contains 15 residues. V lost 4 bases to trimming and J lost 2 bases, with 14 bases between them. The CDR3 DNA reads TGTGCCAGCAGTGGTACAGGTTGGGGACAAGAGACCCAGTACTTC. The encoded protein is CASSGTGWGQETQYF.

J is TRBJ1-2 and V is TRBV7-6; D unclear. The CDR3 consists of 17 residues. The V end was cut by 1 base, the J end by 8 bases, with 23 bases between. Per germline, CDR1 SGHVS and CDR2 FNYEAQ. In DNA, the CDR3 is TGTGCCAGCAGCTTAGAGGGTGGGCCGAGAAGAGGAGGGGGCTACACCTTC. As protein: CASSLEGGPRRGGGYTF.

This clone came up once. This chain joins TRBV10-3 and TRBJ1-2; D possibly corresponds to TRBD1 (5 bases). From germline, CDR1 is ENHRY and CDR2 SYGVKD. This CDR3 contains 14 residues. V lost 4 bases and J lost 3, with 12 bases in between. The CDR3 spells CAISVYGADYGYTF. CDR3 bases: TGTGCCATCAGTGTTTATGGGGCGGACTATGGCTACACCTTC.

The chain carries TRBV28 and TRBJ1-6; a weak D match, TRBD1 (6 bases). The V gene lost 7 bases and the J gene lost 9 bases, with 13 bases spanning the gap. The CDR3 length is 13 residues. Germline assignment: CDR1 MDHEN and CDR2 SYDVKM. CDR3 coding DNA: TGTGCCAGCAAGGGGGGGAAAGGTTCACCCCTCCACTTT. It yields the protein CASKGGKGSPLHF.

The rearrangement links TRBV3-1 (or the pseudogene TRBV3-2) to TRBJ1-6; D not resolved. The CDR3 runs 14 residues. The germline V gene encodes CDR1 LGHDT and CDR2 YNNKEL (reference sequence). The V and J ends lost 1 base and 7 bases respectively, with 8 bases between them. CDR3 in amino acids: CASSQGLRNSPLHF. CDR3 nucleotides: TGTGCCAGCAGCCAAGGTCTGCGAAATTCACCCCTCCACTTT.

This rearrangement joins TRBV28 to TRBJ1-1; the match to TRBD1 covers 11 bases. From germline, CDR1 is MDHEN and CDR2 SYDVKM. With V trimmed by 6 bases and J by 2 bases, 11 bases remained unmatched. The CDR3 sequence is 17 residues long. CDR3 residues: CASRIKGGTGGNTEAFF. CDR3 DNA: TGTGCCAGCAGAATTAAGGGTGGGACAGGGGGTAACACTGAAGCTTTCTTT.

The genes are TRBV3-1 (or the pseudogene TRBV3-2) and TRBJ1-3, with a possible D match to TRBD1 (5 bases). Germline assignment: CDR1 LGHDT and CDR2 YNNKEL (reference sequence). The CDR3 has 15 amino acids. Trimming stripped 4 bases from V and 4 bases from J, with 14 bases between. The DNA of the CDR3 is TGTGCCAGCAGCCCCGGGACTGACGACGGAAACACCATATATTTT. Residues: CASSPGTDDGNTIYF.

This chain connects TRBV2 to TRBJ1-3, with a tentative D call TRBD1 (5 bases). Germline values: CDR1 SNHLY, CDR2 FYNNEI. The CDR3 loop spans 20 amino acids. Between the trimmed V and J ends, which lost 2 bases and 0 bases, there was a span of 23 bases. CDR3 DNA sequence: TGTGCCAGCAGTGAATTCTTGGGGGGATTTCGGGAAATCTCTGGAAACACCATATATTTT. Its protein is CASSEFLGGFREISGNTIYF.

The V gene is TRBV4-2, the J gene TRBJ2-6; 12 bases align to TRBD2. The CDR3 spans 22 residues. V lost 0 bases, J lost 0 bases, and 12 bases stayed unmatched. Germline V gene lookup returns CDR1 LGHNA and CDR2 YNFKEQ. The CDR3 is CASSQERGLAGGTDSGANVLTF. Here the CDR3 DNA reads TGTGCCAGCAGCCAAGAAAGGGGACTAGCGGGTGGGACAGACTCTGGGGCCAACGTCCTGACTTTC.

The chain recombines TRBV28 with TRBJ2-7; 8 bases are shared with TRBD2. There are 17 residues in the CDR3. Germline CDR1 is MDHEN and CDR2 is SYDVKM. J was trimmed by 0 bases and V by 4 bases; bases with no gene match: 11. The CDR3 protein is CASSSPAGASSSYEQYF. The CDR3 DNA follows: TGTGCCAGCAGTTCCCCAGCGGGGGCCTCTAGCTCCTACGAGCAGTACTTC.

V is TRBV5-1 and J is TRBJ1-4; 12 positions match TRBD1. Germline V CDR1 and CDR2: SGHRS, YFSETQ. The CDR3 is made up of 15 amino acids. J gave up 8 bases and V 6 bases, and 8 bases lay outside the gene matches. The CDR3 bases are TGCGCCAGCATGGGACAGGGGGCCGGAGAGGAAAAACTGTTTTTT. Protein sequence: CASMGQGAGEEKLFF.

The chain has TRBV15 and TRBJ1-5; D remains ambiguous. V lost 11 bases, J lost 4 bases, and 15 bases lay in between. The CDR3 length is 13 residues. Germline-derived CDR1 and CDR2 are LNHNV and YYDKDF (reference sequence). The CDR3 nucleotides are TGTGCCTCTCAAGGCGGGGTTAATCAGCCCCAGCATTTT. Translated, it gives CASQGGVNQPQHF.

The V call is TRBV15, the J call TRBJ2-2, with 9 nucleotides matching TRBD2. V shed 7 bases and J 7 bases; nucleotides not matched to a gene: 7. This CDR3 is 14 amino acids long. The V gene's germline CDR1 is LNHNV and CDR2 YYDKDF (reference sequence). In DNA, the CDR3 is TGTGCCACCACCGCGGGGGGGCCAAGCGGGGAGCTGTTTTTT. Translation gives CATTAGGPSGELFF.

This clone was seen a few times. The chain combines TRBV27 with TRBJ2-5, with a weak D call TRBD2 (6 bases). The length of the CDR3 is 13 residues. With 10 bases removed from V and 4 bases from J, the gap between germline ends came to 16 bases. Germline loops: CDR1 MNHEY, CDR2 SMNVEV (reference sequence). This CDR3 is CATHPAGGETQYF. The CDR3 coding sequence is TGTGCCACCCATCCTGCCGGGGGAGAGACCCAGTACTTC.

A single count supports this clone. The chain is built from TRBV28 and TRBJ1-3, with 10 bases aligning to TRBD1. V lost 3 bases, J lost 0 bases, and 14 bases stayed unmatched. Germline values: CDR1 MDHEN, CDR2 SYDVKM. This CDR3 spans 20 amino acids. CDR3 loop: CASSLAGTGASQGSGNTIYF. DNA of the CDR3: TGTGCCAGCAGTTTGGCCGGGACAGGGGCCTCCCAGGGCTCTGGAAACACCATATATTTT.

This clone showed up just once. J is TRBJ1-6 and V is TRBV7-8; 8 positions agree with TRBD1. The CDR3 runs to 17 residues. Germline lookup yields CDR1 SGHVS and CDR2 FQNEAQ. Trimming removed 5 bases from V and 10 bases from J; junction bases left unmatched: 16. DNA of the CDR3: TGTGCCAGCAGCCCTTGGACAGGGAGCTTATCGGAGTCACCCCTCCACTTT. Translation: CASSPWTGSLSESPLHF.

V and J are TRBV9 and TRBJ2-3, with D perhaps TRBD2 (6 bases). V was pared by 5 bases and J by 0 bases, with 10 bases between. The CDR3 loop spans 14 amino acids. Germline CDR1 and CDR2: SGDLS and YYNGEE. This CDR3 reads CASSASGSTDTQYF. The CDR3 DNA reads TGTGCCAGCAGTGCCAGCGGGAGCACAGATACGCAGTATTTT.